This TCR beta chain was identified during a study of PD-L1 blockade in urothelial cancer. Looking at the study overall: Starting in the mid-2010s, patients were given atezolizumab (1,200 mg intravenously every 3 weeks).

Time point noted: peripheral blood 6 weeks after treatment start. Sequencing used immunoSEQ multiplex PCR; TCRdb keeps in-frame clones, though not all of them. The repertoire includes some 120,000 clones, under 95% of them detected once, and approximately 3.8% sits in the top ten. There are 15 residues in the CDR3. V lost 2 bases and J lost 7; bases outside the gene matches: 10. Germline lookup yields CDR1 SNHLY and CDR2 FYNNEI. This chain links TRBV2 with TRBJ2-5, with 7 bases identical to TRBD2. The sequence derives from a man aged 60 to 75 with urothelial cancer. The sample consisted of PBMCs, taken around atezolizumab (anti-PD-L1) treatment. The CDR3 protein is CASSELRGVAGTQYF. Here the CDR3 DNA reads TGTGCCAGCAGTGAATTAAGAGGGGTAGCGGGGACCCAGTACTTC.